Reported below is one T cell receptor (beta chain). Its matching antigen is unknown. The CDR3 extends over 12 amino acids. V was cut by 2 bases and J by 6 bases, with 7 bases left in between. Germline V gene data show CDR1 as GTSNPN and CDR2 as SVGIG (reference sequence). Time point reported: recipient sample about 28 days before transplant, after cytoreduction. This entry belongs to a study of T cell clonotyping in hematopoietic cell transplantation. Measured with immunoSEQ multiplex PCR; TCRdb has only the in-frame clones, and not every one. Among tens of thousands of clones listed, approximately 95% were seen once. Whole-study findings and limits: Pathologically expanded recipient clonotypes increased progressively from day 30 to day 180 as diversity fell.

The TCR was taken from a woman aged 45-65 years with acute myeloid leukemia. Some clones in this sample may be carry-over from other donors' samples. The specimen comprised peripheral blood mononuclear cells, sampled before stem cell transplant. V and J are TRBV30 and TRBJ2-2, with no clear D. CDR3 protein: CAWSPDAGELFF. The CDR3 DNA reads as TGTGCCTGGAGTCCAGACGCCGGGGAGCTGTTTTTT.